This T cell receptor (beta chain) was documented in a study of cytomegalovirus exposure and HLA in healthy donors. The count of this clone is one. The PCR ran on 60 Vbeta and 13 Jbeta primers. Data came from immunoSEQ multiplex PCR; TCRdb stores just in-frame clones and leaves some out. Of roughly 100,000 clones in the sample, more than 65% were seen once. V lost 0 bases to trimming and J lost 5 bases, with 5 bases between them. This CDR3 contains 12 residues. Germline V gene data show CDR1 as SGHRS and CDR2 as YFSETQ. The chain links TRBV5-1 to TRBJ1-2, with D uncertain. Sequences were obtained from PBMCs. This TCR was sampled from a woman between 18 and 30 years old in good health and CMV-seropositive. The CDR3 region is CASSLGSYGYTF. The CDR3 DNA reads TGCGCCAGCAGCTTGGGGAGTTATGGCTACACCTTC.